This passage covers 8 T cell receptor beta chains from one sample sequenced in a study of blood T cell repertoires in COVID-19. Profiled with immunoSEQ multiplex PCR; TCRdb holds only in-frame clones, not every one. The table has around 43,000 clones, roughly 87% seen once; the top ten hold over 12%. The sequenced material came from peripheral blood. The source of these receptors is a human donor in a cohort sampled during active COVID-19.

The V gene is TRBV10-3, the J gene TRBJ1-2; 8 bases fit TRBD1. Germline loops: CDR1 ENHRY, CDR2 SYGVKD. There are 13 residues in the CDR3. V shed 3 bases and J 7 bases; nucleotides not matched to a gene: 4. CDR3 nucleotide sequence: TGTGCCATCAGTGAAGGACAGGGCCGTGGCTACACCTTC. It encodes CAISEGQGRGYTF.

This clone was counted between two and nine times. This sequence joins TRBV5-4 and TRBJ2-7; tentatively, D is TRBD2 (5 bases). The CDR3 has 14 amino acids. Germline V gives CDR1 SGHNT, CDR2 YYREEE (reference sequence). Trimming took off 4 bases at V and 2 bases at J, with 13 bases between the two ends. The CDR3 loop reads CASSLEGGAYEQYF. The CDR3 DNA sequence: TGTGCCAGCAGCCTCGAGGGCGGAGCCTACGAGCAGTACTTC.

The CDR3 loop is CASSIQGVNTEAFF. The CDR3 nucleotides are TGTGCCAGTAGTATTCAGGGGGTGAACACTGAAGCTTTCTTT. The rearrangement links TRBV19 to TRBJ1-1; TRBD1 aligns across 7 bases. Germline CDR1 LNHDA, CDR2 SQIVND (reference sequence). The length of the CDR3 is 14 residues. The V gene end was trimmed by 3 bases and the J gene end by 0 bases; junction bases not matched to a gene: 1.

V gene TRBV11-2 combines with J gene TRBJ2-1; TRBD2 agrees at 14 bases. The V gene end was trimmed by 5 bases and the J gene end by 15 bases; junction bases not matched to a gene: 6. Per the germline V gene, CDR1 is SGHAT and CDR2 is FQNNGV. The length of the CDR3 is 13 residues. The CDR3 sequence: CASSPTSGRGWFF. CDR3 nucleotides: TGTGCCAGCAGCCCGACTAGCGGGAGGGGTTGGTTCTTC.

The table lists this clone with a count of one. The chain recombines TRBV6-5 with TRBJ2-5; a possible D gene is TRBD1 (6 bases). Germline CDR1 reads MNHEY; CDR2 reads SVGAGI. Trimming removed 0 bases at V and 10 bases at J, with 9 bases between. The CDR3 length is 12 residues. CDR3: CASSYSQGSQYF. The CDR3 nucleotides read TGTGCCAGCAGTTACTCACAGGGCAGCCAGTACTTC.

The J gene is TRBJ2-7, the V gene TRBV3-1 (or the pseudogene TRBV3-2); possible D gene TRBD1, 5 bases. The germline gives CDR1 LGHDT, CDR2 YNNKEL (reference sequence). The CDR3 extends over 16 amino acids. Between the trimmed V and J ends, which lost 0 bases and 1 base, there was a span of 13 bases. CDR3 in amino acids: CASSQDPRTPSYEQYF. CDR3 nucleotides: TGTGCCAGCAGCCAAGATCCGAGGACACCGTCCTACGAGCAGTACTTC.

V usage is TRBV2 and J usage is TRBJ2-3, with TRBD2 matching over 8 bases. Per the germline V gene, CDR1 is SNHLY and CDR2 is FYNNEI. This CDR3 has 14 residues. The V and J ends lost 8 bases and 7 bases, in that order; junction bases with no gene match: 11. CDR3 in amino acids: CASGNYSGGNTQYF. Here the CDR3 DNA reads TGTGCCAGCGGTAACTACAGCGGGGGAAATACGCAGTATTTT.

V and J are TRBV12-3 or TRBV12-4 and TRBJ1-1; 9 bases line up with TRBD1. Germline trimming cut 5 bases from V and 5 bases from J; bases unmatched to any gene: 3. The length of the CDR3 is 13 residues. The CDR3 spells CASSLQGATEAFF. For the CDR3, the DNA is TGTGCCAGCAGTCTACAGGGGGCAACTGAAGCTTTCTTT.